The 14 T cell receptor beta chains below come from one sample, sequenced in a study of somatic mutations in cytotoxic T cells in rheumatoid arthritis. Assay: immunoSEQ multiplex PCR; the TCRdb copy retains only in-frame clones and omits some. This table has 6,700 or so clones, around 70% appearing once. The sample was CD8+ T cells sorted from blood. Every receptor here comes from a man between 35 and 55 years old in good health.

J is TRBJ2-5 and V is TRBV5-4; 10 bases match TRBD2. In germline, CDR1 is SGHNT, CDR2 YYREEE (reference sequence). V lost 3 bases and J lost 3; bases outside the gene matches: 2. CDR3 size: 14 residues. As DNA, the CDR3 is TGTGCCAGCAGCTCGCTAGCGGGGGAAGAGACCCAGTACTTC. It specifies CASSSLAGEETQYF.

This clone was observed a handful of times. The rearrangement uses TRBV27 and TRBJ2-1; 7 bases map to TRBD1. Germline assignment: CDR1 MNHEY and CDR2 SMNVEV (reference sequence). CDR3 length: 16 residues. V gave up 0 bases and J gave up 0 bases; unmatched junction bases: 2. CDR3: CASSLSSGGSYNEQFF. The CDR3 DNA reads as TGTGCCAGCAGTTTATCCTCAGGGGGCTCCTACAATGAGCAGTTCTTC.

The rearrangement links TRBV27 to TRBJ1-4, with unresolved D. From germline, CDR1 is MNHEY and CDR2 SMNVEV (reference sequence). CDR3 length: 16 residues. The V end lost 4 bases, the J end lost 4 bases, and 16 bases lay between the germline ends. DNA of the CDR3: TGTGCCAGCAGTTCTACGGGCCGAAAAAATAATGAAAAACTGTTTTTT. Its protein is CASSSTGRKNNEKLFF.

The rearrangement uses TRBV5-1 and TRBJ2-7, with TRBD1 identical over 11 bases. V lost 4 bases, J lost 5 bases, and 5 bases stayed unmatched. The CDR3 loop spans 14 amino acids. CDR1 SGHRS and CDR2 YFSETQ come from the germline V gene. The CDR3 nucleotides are TGCGCCAGCAGCCCCGGGACAGGGGGTAACGAGCAGTACTTC. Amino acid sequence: CASSPGTGGNEQYF.

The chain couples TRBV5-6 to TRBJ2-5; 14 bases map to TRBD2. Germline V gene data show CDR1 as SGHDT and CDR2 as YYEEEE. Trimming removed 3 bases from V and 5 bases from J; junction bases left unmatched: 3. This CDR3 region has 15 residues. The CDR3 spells CASSWGTSGGETQYF. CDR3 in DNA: TGTGCCAGCAGCTGGGGGACTAGCGGGGGCGAGACCCAGTACTTC. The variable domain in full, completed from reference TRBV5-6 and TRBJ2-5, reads DAGVTQSPTHLIKTRGQQVTLRCSPKSGHDTVSWYQQALGQGPQFIFQYYEEEERQRGNFPDRFSGHQFPNYSSELNVNALLLGDSALYLCASSWGTSGGETQYFGPGTRLLVL.

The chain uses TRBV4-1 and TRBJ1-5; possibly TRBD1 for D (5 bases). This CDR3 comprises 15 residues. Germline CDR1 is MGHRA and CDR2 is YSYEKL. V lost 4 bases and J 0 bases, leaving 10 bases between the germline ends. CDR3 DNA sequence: TGCGCCAGCAGCCCCTGGGACGGTAGCAATCAGCCCCAGCATTTT. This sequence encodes CASSPWDGSNQPQHF.

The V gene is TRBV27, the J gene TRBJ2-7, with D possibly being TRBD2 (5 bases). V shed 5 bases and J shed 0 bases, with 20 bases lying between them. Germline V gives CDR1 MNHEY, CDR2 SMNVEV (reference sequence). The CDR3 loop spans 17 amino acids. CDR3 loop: CASSPTSSGIFSYEQYF. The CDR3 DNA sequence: TGTGCCAGCAGTCCTACGTCTTCGGGGATCTTCTCCTACGAGCAGTACTTC.

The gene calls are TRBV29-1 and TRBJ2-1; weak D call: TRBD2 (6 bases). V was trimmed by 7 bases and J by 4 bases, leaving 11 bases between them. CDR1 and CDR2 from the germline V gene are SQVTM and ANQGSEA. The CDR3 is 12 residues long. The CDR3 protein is CSGHGGYNEQFF. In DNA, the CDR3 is TGCAGCGGGCACGGGGGTTACAATGAGCAGTTCTTC.

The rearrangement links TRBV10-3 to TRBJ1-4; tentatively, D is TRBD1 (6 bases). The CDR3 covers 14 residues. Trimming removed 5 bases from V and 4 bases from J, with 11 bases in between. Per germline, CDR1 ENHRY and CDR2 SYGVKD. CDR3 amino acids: CAISPGQFNEKLFF. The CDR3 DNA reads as TGTGCCATCAGTCCAGGACAGTTTAATGAAAAACTGTTTTTT.

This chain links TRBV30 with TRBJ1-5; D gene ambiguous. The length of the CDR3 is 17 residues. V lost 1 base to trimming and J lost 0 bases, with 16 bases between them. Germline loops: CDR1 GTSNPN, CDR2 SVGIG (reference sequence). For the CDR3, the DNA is TGTGCCTGGAGTGACCCCTCTGGGAGGCGTAGCAATCAGCCCCAGCATTTT. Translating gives CAWSDPSGRRSNQPQHF.

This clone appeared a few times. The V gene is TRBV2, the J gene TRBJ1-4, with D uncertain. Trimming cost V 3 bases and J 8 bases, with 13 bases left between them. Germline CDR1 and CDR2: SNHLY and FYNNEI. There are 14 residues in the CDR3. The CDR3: CASSETDFGEKLFF. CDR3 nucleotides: TGTGCCAGCAGTGAGACGGACTTTGGGGAAAAACTGTTTTTT.

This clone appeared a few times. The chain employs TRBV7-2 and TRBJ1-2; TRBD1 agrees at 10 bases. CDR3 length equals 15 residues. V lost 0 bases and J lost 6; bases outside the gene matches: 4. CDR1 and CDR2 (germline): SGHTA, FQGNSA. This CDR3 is CASSLATGTGDGYTF. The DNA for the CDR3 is TGTGCCAGCAGCTTAGCTACCGGGACAGGGGATGGCTACACCTTC.

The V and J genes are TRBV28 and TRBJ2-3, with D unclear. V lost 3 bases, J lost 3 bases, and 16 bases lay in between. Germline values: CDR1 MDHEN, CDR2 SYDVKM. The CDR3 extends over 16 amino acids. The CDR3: CASSFEPTLGTDTQYF. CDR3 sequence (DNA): TGTGCCAGCAGTTTCGAACCAACCCTAGGGACAGATACGCAGTATTTT.

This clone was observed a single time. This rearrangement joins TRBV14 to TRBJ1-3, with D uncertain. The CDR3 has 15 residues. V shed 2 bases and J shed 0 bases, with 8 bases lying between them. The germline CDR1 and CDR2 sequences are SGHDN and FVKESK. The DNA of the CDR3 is TGTGCCAGCAGCCAAACAGTACTCTCTGGAAACACCATATATTTT. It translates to CASSQTVLSGNTIYF.